This T cell receptor (beta chain) was sequenced for a study of shared clonotypes between healthy human individuals. Points from the study as a whole: Non-shared clonotypes displayed generation probabilities falling below those of clonotypes present in all four donors.

Note on this clone: The antigen remains undetermined.

The genomic DNA of each subset was split evenly across several immunoSEQ plates. Here immunoSEQ multiplex PCR was the method, and the copy in TCRdb shows in-frame clones only, minus some. The sample comprises over 850,000 clones, 75% to 85% of which are singletons, and around 0.6% rests with the top ten. Germline lookup yields CDR1 SEHNR and CDR2 FQNEAQ (reference sequence). With V trimmed by 6 bases and J by 11 bases, 15 bases remained unmatched. The length of the CDR3 is 14 residues. The source is a man aged 18-30 years in good health. Some clones in this sample may be carry-over from other donors' samples. Input material: memory CD4+ T cells from PBMCs. Described subset: CD45RA-negative fraction. The rearrangement joins TRBV7-9 to TRBJ1-1, with 7 positions matching TRBD1. The CDR3 nucleotides are TGTGCCAGCAGTCCAACAGGGGCCCTAGGGGGTGCTTTCTTT. Residues: CASSPTGALGGAFF.